A selection of T cell receptor beta chains follows, all from one sample in a study of T cell responses to AZD1222 COVID-19 vaccine. Some clones are missing from TCRdb's copy, which holds only in-frame ones; the method was immunoSEQ multiplex PCR. The repertoire has roughly 140,000 clones, about 90% of them found once; the top ten carry approximately 9%. The starting material was peripheral blood, obtained 28 days after the second AZD1222 dose. Source of these receptors: an adult who received the AZD1222 COVID-19 vaccine. CDR3s include the opening cysteine and the closing phenylalanine or tryptophan. A D gene is named only where the DNA matches it firmly.

TRBV5-4	TRBD2	TRBJ2-7	TGTGCCAGCAGCTTATCCAGCGGGACCATTGAGCAGTACTTC	CASSLSSGTIEQYF
TRBV10-3	TRBD1	TRBJ1-5	TGTGCCATCAGCGGACAGGGGGATCAGCCCCAGCATTTT	CAISGQGDQPQHF
TRBV7-2	NA	TRBJ2-7	TGTGCCAGCAGGTTAACGGGTGCCTACGAGCAGTACTTC	CASRLTGAYEQYF
TRBV28	NA	TRBJ1-2	TGTGCCAGCAGACAAACCGGGACTGGAAGTAACTATGGCTACACCTTC	CASRQTGTGSNYGYTF
TRBV5-1	TRBD1	TRBJ1-2	TGCGCCAGCAGCTTGGCCGCGACAGGGACTAACTATGGCTACACCTTC	CASSLAATGTNYGYTF
TRBV14	TRBD2	TRBJ2-1	TGTGCCAGCAGCTCTAGCGGGAGGGTAAACAATGAGCAGTTCTTC	CASSSSGRVNNEQFF
TRBV18	NA	TRBJ1-5	TGTGCCAGCTCACCCCGGACGGACGCAGCCCAGCATTTT	CASSPRTDAAQHF
TRBV6-5	TRBD1	TRBJ1-4	TGTGCCAGCAGGCCAGGGGGCGGAGGTGAAAAACTGTTTTTT	CASRPGGGGEKLFF
TRBV20-1	TRBD2	TRBJ2-3	TGCAGTGCTAGTGCGGGAGGGCCGAGCACAGATACGCAGTATTTT	CSASAGGPSTDTQYF
TRBV25-1	NA	TRBJ2-7	TGTGCCAGCGCCACCCAGGGGTCCCCCTCCTACGAGCAGTACTTC	CASATQGSPSYEQYF
TRBV27	NA	TRBJ2-7	TGTGCCAGCACTTGGGGAGGCGAGCAGTACTTC	CASTWGGEQYF
TRBV28	NA	TRBJ2-7	TGTGCCAGCTCCCTTACCTACGAGCAGTACTTC	CASSLTYEQYF
TRBV6-6	TRBD1	TRBJ1-1	TGTGCCAGCAGCGGACGGACAGGGGAGGGGAGAGCTTTCTTT	CASSGRTGEGRAFF
TRBV6-5	NA	TRBJ1-2	TGTGCCAGCAGTTACCCGAAGGAAGCTAACTATGGCTACACCTTC	CASSYPKEANYGYTF
TRBV2	TRBD1	TRBJ2-7	TGTGCCAGCAGTGAAGGACAGGGGAGACTGGAGCAGTACTTC	CASSEGQGRLEQYF
TRBV9	NA	TRBJ2-1	TGTGCCAGCAGCGTAGTCGGGCAGGGGTCCTACAATGAGCAGTTCTTC	CASSVVGQGSYNEQFF
TRBV28	TRBD1	TRBJ1-4	TGTGCCAGCAGTTTGGCGACAGGGTCGGAGGAAAAACTGTTTTTT	CASSLATGSEEKLFF
TRBV5-4	TRBD1	TRBJ2-7	TGTGCCAGCAAGACAGGGTCAGGTGCCGAGCAGTACTTC	CASKTGSGAEQYF
TRBV30	TRBD2	TRBJ2-1	TGTGCCTGGGTAGCGGGCGTCTACAATGAGCAGTTCTTC	CAWVAGVYNEQFF